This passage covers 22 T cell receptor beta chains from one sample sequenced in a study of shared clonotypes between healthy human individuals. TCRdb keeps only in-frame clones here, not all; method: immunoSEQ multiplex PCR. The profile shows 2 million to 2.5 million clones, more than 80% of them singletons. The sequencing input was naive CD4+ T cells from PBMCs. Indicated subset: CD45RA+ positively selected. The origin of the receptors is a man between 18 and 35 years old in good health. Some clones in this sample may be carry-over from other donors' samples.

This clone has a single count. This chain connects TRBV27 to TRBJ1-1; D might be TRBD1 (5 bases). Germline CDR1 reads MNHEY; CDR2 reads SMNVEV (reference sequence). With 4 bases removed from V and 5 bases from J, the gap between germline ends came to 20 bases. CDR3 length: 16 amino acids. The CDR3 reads CASSYHGRGARTEAFF. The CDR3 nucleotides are TGTGCCAGCAGTTACCATGGGAGGGGTGCAAGGACTGAAGCTTTCTTT.

The CDR3 nucleotides are TGTGCCAGTGGGACTAGCGGGAGGTGGGAGCAGTACTTC. Residues: CASGTSGRWEQYF. The chain combines TRBV28 with TRBJ2-7, with TRBD2 matching over 15 bases. Germline loops: CDR1 MDHEN, CDR2 SYDVKM. This CDR3 spans 13 amino acids. The trim removed 9 bases at V and 7 bases at J, leaving 4 bases unmatched. The full variable domain, with the rest looked up from reference TRBV28 and TRBJ2-7, is DVKVTQSSRYLVKRTGEKVFLECVQDMDHENMFWYRQDPGLGLRLIYFSYDVKMKEKGDIPEGYSVSREKKERFSLILESASTNQTSMYLCASGTSGRWEQYFGPGTRLTVT.

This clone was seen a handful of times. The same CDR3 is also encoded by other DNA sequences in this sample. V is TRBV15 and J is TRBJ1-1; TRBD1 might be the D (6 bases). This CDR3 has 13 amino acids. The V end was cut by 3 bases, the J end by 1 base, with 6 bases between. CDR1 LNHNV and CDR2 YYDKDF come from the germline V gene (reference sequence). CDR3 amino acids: CATSRTGNTEAFF. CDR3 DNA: TGTGCCACCAGCAGGACAGGGAACACTGAAGCTTTCTTT.

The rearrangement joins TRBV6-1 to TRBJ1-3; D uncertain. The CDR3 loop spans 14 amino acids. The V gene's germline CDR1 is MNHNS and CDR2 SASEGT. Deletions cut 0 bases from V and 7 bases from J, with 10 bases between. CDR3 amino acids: CASSEADPSNTIYF. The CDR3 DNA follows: TGTGCCAGCAGTGAAGCGGATCCCAGTAACACCATATATTTT.

The CDR3: CASSSGPRTDTQYF. The CDR3, as DNA: TGTGCCAGCAGCTCGGGACCGCGCACAGATACGCAGTATTTT. The chain combines TRBV7-3 with TRBJ2-3; TRBD1 or TRBD2 may be the D gene (5 bases each). With 4 bases removed from V and 1 base from J, the gap between germline ends came to 9 bases. The germline gives CDR1 SGHTA, CDR2 FQGTGA. This CDR3 region has 14 residues.

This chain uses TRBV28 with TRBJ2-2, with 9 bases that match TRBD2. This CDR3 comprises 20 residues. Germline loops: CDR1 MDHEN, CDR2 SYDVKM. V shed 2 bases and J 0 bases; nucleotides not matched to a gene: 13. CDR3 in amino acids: CASSLGRVRLAGTNTGELFF. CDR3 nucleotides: TGTGCCAGCAGTTTAGGTCGGGTAAGGCTAGCGGGAACGAACACCGGGGAGCTGTTTTTT.

CDR3 protein: CASSFEGWDTEAFF. DNA of the CDR3: TGCGCCAGCAGCTTTGAGGGATGGGACACTGAAGCTTTCTTT. The chain is built from TRBV5-1 and TRBJ1-1; D gene ambiguous. The CDR3 is made up of 14 amino acids. The germline CDR1 and CDR2 sequences are SGHRS and YFSETQ. V was trimmed by 2 bases and J by 3 bases, leaving 11 bases between them.

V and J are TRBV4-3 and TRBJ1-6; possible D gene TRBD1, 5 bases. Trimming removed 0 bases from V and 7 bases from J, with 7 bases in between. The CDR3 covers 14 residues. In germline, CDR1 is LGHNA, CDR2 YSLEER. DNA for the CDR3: TGCGCCAGCAGCCAAGACAGGGTCAATTCACCCCTCCACTTT. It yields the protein CASSQDRVNSPLHF.

CDR3 in amino acids: CASTPMTTNYGYTF. CDR3 coding DNA: TGTGCCAGCACCCCAATGACAACTAACTATGGCTACACCTTC. This chain links TRBV9 with TRBJ1-2; D gene ambiguous. The germline V and J ends were trimmed by 6 bases and 0 bases, with 12 bases remaining between them. The CDR3 consists of 14 residues. The V gene's germline CDR1 is SGDLS and CDR2 YYNGEE.

CDR3: CASSSWTSGNNEQFF. CDR3 DNA sequence: TGTGCCAGCAGTTCTTGGACTAGCGGTAACAATGAGCAGTTCTTC. This rearrangement joins TRBV28 to TRBJ2-1; 10 nucleotides line up with TRBD2. After removal of 4 bases from V and 5 bases from J, the junction contained 5 bases not matched to a gene. Germline V lookup: CDR1 MDHEN, CDR2 SYDVKM. The CDR3 contains 15 residues. Combining the CDR3 with reference TRBV28 and TRBJ2-1 gives the whole variable domain DVKVTQSSRYLVKRTGEKVFLECVQDMDHENMFWYRQDPGLGLRLIYFSYDVKMKEKGDIPEGYSVSREKKERFSLILESASTNQTSMYLCASSSWTSGNNEQFFGPGTRLTVL.

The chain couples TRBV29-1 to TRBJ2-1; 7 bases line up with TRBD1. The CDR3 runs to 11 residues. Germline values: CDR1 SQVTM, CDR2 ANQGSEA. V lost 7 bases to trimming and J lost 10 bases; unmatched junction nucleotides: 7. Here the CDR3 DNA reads TGCAGCGGTGACAGGGCTAGGGAGCAGTTCTTC. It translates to CSGDRAREQFF.

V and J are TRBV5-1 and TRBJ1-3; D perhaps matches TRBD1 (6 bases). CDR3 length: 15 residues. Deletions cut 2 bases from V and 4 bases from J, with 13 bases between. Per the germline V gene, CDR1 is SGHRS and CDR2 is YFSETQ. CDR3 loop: CASSLRGLGGNTIYF. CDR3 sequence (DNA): TGCGCCAGCAGCTTACGGGGGCTGGGAGGAAACACCATATATTTT.

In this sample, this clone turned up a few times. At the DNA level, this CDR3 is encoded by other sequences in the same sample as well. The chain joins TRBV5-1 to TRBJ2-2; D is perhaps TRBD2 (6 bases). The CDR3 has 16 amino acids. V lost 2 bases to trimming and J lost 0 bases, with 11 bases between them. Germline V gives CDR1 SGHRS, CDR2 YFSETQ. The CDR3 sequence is CASSFTGTANTGELFF. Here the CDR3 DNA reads TGCGCCAGCAGCTTTACCGGGACTGCGAACACCGGGGAGCTGTTTTTT.

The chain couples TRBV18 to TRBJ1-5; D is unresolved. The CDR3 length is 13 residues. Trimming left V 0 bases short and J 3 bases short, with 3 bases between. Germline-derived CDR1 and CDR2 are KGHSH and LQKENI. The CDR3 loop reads CASSPPINQPQHF. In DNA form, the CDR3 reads TGTGCCAGCTCACCACCGATCAATCAGCCCCAGCATTTT.

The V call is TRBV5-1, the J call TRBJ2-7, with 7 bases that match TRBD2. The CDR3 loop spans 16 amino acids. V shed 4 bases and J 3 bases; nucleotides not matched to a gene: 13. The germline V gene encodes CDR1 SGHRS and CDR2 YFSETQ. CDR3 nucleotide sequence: TGCGCCAGCAGCACAGCCATGGGAGCGGGGAGCTACGAGCAGTACTTC. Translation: CASSTAMGAGSYEQYF.

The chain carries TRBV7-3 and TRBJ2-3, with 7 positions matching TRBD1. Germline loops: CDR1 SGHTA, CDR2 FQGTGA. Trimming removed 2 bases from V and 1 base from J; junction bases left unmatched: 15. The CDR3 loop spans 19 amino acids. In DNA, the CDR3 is TGTGCCAGCAGCTTATGGGCTACATTAGGGGGCCATGGCACAGATACGCAGTATTTT. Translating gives CASSLWATLGGHGTDTQYF.

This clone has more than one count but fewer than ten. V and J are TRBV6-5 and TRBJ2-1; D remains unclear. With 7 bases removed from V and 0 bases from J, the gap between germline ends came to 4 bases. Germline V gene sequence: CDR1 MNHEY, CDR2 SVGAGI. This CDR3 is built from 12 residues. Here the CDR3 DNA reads TGTGCCAGCATGGGCTCCTACAATGAGCAGTTCTTC. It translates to CASMGSYNEQFF.

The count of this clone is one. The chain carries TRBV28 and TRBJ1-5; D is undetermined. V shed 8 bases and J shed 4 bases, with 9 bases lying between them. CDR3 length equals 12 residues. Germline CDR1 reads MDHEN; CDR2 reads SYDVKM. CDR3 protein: CASLRSNQPQHF. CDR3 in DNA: TGTGCCAGCCTCCGAAGTAATCAGCCCCAGCATTTT.

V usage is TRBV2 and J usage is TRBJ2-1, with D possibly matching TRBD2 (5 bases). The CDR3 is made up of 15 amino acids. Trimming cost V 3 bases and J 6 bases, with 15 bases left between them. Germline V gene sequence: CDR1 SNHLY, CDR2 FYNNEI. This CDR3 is CASSDFGLASNEQFF. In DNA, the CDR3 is TGTGCCAGCAGTGACTTTGGTCTAGCTAGCAATGAGCAGTTCTTC.

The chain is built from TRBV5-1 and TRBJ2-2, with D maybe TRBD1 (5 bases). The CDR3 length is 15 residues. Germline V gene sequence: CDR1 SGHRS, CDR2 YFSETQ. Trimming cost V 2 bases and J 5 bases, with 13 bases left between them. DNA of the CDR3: TGCGCCAGCAGCTTCGGTGGGGCCCGTACCGGGGAGCTGTTTTTT. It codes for CASSFGGARTGELFF.

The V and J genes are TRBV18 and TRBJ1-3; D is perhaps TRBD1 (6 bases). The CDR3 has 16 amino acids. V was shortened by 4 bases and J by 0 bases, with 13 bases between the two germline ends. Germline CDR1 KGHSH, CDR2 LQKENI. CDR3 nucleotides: TGTGCCAGCTCACTCGGGACAAGCCTCTCTGGAAACACCATATATTTT. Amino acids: CASSLGTSLSGNTIYF.

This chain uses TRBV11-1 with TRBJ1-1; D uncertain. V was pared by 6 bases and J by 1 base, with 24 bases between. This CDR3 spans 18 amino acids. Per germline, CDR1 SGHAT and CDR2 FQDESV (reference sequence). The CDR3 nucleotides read TGTGCCAGCAGTTCACCTCGTCAGGTGAGACTGCCGAACACTGAAGCTTTCTTT. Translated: CASSSPRQVRLPNTEAFF.